This T cell receptor (beta chain) was found in a study of radiotherapy plus CTLA-4 blockade in lung cancer. At the level of the study: Around 18% of enrolled patients responded objectively, and roughly 30% had disease control. General study points: Interferon-beta, together with early blood T cell clone dynamics, reportedly best predicted response. There was expansion of tumor-derived TCR clones in blood after radiotherapy plus ipilimumab.

Those with chemo-refractory metastatic non-small-cell lung cancer were treated with focal radiation combined with CTLA-4 blockade using ipilimumab. Clones were read by immunoSEQ multiplex PCR, and TCRdb kept only the in-frame ones, dropping some. The sample includes roughly 90,000 clones, approximately 78% of them seen just once. In the case of this clone: Its antigen is currently unknown.

The source was peripheral blood, collected from a patient treated with radiotherapy plus ipilimumab. The sequence was collected from a human donor with non-small cell lung cancer that progressed on radiotherapy plus ipilimumab.

For the CDR3, the DNA is TGTGCCAGCAGAGCCTACGAGCAGTACGTC. Translating it yields CASRAYEQYV. The chain combines TRBV27 with TRBJ2-7, with no clear D. V lost 6 bases and J lost 2, with 2 bases in between. This CDR3 has 10 residues. The germline V gene encodes CDR1 MNHEY and CDR2 SMNVEV (reference sequence).